This TCR beta chain was retrieved from a study of shared clonotypes between healthy human individuals. About the study: Those who served as donors were a couple of women and a few men between the ages of 18 and 49.

Those who donated, Caucasian adults without exception, all lived in Nashville, Tennessee. Negatively enriched CD4+ T cells were divided by CD45RA into naive and memory. Per sorted-subset replicate PCR, input was 200 to 250 ng DNA, representing around 28,000 T cell genomes. Profiling relied on immunoSEQ multiplex PCR, and the TCRdb table lists in-frame clones only, not all of them. This sample has some 1 million clones, with about three quarters found just once. The source material was memory CD4+ T cells sorted from blood. Subset indicated: CD45RA-negative fraction. This sequence originates from a man in his late teens or twenties in good health.

DNA for the CDR3: TGTGCCAGCAGAAAGACAGGGTCCCCTGAAGCTTTCTTT. Its protein is CASRKTGSPEAFF. This rearrangement joins TRBV6-5 to TRBJ1-1; 7 bases are a match to TRBD1. Trimming removed 6 bases from V and 6 bases from J; junction bases left unmatched: 7. The germline CDR1 and CDR2 sequences are MNHEY and SVGAGI. CDR3 length: 13 amino acids.